These 15 T cell receptor beta chains came from one sample sequenced in a study of cytomegalovirus exposure and HLA in healthy donors. PCR employed 60 Vbeta and 13 Jbeta primers. TCRdb keeps only in-frame clones here, not all; method: immunoSEQ multiplex PCR. In the table there are 150,000 or so clones, roughly 75% of which are singletons. Sequencing was carried out using PBMCs. The receptor source for this set is a female donor in good health and CMV-seronegative.

This clone was detected only a few times. V usage is TRBV14 and J usage is TRBJ2-2, with 7 bases fitting TRBD1. J gave up 1 base and V 4 bases, and 0 bases lay outside the gene matches. The length of the CDR3 is 14 residues. Germline CDR1 is SGHDN and CDR2 is FVKESK. CDR3 bases: TGTGCCAGCAGCCGACAGGGGAACACCGGGGAGCTGTTTTTT. Translation gives CASSRQGNTGELFF. The full variable domain, in which reference TRBV14 and TRBJ2-2 provide the parts outside the CDR3, is EAGVTQFPSHSVIEKGQTVTLRCDPISGHDNLYWYRRVMGKEIKFLLHFVKESKQDESGMPNNRFLAERTGGTYSTLKVQPAELEDSGVYFCASSRQGNTGELFFGEGSRLTVL.

The chain recombines TRBV27 with TRBJ2-7; D is undetermined. Germline CDR1 MNHEY, CDR2 SMNVEV (reference sequence). V lost 5 bases, J lost 2 bases, and 13 bases lay in between. This CDR3 region has 14 residues. CDR3 sequence reads: CASSPLPSAYEQYF. The CDR3 bases are TGTGCCAGCAGTCCTCTCCCCTCGGCCTACGAGCAGTACTTC.

V and J are TRBV7-2 and TRBJ2-7; tentatively, D is TRBD1 (6 bases). V dropped 1 base and J dropped 5 bases, with 15 bases sitting between them. The CDR3 totals 15 residues. Germline V gene lookup returns CDR1 SGHTA and CDR2 FQGNSA. Here the CDR3 reads CASSLVGRGSDEQYF. CDR3 in DNA: TGTGCCAGCAGCTTAGTGGGCAGGGGATCCGACGAGCAGTACTTC.

The chain couples TRBV7-6 to TRBJ2-7; no definite D call. Trimming pared 3 bases from V and 7 bases from J, leaving 13 bases between. CDR1 SGHVS and CDR2 FNYEAQ come from the germline V gene. This CDR3 is built from 13 residues. The CDR3 spells CASSFSFDREQYF. The CDR3 DNA follows: TGTGCCAGCAGCTTTAGCTTCGATAGGGAGCAGTACTTC.

The gene calls are TRBV5-6 and TRBJ1-5; 7 nucleotides align to TRBD1. Germline V CDR1 and CDR2: SGHDT, YYEEEE. After removal of 4 bases from V and 7 bases from J, the junction contained 5 bases not matched to a gene. This CDR3 spans 13 amino acids. The chain's CDR3 is CASSLTGHQPQHF. The DNA for the CDR3 is TGTGCCAGCAGCCTGACAGGGCACCAGCCCCAGCATTTT.

The rearrangement joins TRBV9 to TRBJ2-5; 10 bases are a match to TRBD1. Germline V gene data show CDR1 as SGDLS and CDR2 as YYNGEE. With V trimmed by 2 bases and J by 4 bases, 2 bases remained unmatched. The CDR3 spans 14 residues. CDR3 coding DNA: TGTGCCAGCAGCGTGACAGGGGGCCCAGAGACCCAGTACTTC. It specifies CASSVTGGPETQYF.

CDR3 DNA sequence: TGTGCCAGCAGCTCCCGAGACAGGACCTCCTACGAGCAGTACTTC. This encodes CASSSRDRTSYEQYF. V and J are TRBV11-1 and TRBJ2-7; a possible D gene is TRBD1 (6 bases). CDR3 length equals 15 residues. V lost 4 bases and J lost 0, with 13 bases in between. Germline CDR1 SGHAT, CDR2 FQDESV (reference sequence). Complete variable domain (other parts from reference TRBV11-1 and TRBJ2-7): EAEVAQSPRYKITEKSQAVAFWCDPISGHATLYWYRQILGQGPELLVQFQDESVVDDSQLPKDRFSAERLKGVDSTLKIQPAELGDSAMYLCASSSRDRTSYEQYFGPGTRLTVT.

This clone was observed a few times. The V gene is TRBV19, the J gene TRBJ1-1; TRBD1 agrees at 9 bases. Germline CDR1 and CDR2: LNHDA and SQIVND (reference sequence). The ends lost 10 bases at V and 6 bases at J; junction bases unmatched: 21. The CDR3 spans 17 residues. This CDR3 is CANPHRETGGSRAEAFF. The CDR3 coding sequence is TGTGCCAACCCCCACCGAGAGACAGGGGGTTCGAGGGCTGAAGCTTTCTTT.

The V gene is TRBV18, the J gene TRBJ1-1; TRBD1 agrees at 10 bases. Germline values: CDR1 KGHSH, CDR2 LQKENI. This CDR3 is built from 14 residues. V shed 3 bases and J 4 bases; nucleotides not matched to a gene: 2. CDR3 amino acids: CASSPDRGFTEAFF. CDR3 DNA sequence: TGTGCCAGCTCACCGGACAGGGGGTTCACTGAAGCTTTCTTT.

This clone was detected once. Here the CDR3 DNA reads TGTGCCAGCAGCTCCCCACAGGGGGTCTCCTACGAGCAGTACTTC. This encodes CASSSPQGVSYEQYF. This chain uses TRBV7-2 with TRBJ2-5; 8 bases are a match to TRBD1. The last part of the DNA fits TRBJ2-7 better; the J call may be wrong. The CDR3 length is 15 residues. Germline V gives CDR1 SGHTA, CDR2 FQGNSA.

The V call is TRBV29-1, the J call TRBJ1-2, with 12 bases matching TRBD1. Trimming took 6 bases from V and 3 from J; bases not matched to a gene: 8. Germline V gene data show CDR1 as SQVTM and CDR2 as ANQGSEA. The CDR3 extends over 15 amino acids. CDR3 residues: CSVSGTGGSHYGYTF. DNA of the CDR3: TGCAGCGTATCCGGGACAGGGGGCTCCCACTATGGCTACACCTTC.

This clone was recorded a few times. The chain carries TRBV30 and TRBJ1-5; D might be TRBD1 (5 bases). V was pared by 2 bases and J by 3 bases, with 8 bases between. CDR1 and CDR2 from the germline V gene are GTSNPN and SVGIG (reference sequence). The CDR3 sequence is 13 residues long. CDR3 region: CAWSTRDNQPQHF. CDR3 DNA sequence: TGTGCCTGGAGTACCAGGGACAATCAGCCCCAGCATTTT. The full variable domain, in which reference TRBV30 and TRBJ1-5 provide the parts outside the CDR3, is SQTIHQWPATLVQPVGSPLSLECTVEGTSNPNLYWYRQAAGRGLQLLFYSVGIGQISSEVPQNLSASRPQDRQFILSSKKLLLSDSGFYLCAWSTRDNQPQHFGDGTRLSIL.

The chain recombines TRBV5-1 with TRBJ2-2; possible D gene TRBD1, 5 bases. Trimming left V 2 bases short and J 4 bases short, with 12 bases between. Germline CDR1 and CDR2: SGHRS and YFSETQ. CDR3 length: 15 amino acids. The CDR3, as DNA: TGCGCCAGCAGCTTAGGGGAAATAGGCACCGGGGAGCTGTTTTTT. This sequence encodes CASSLGEIGTGELFF.

The V gene is TRBV6-1, the J gene TRBJ2-7, with D perhaps TRBD2 (5 bases). CDR3 length: 15 amino acids. The germline V and J ends were trimmed by 1 base and 1 base, with 11 bases remaining between them. Per germline, CDR1 MNHNS and CDR2 SASEGT. The CDR3, as DNA: TGTGCCAGCAGTGAAGGTCGGGGAGCTTCCTACGAGCAGTACTTC. Translated, it gives CASSEGRGASYEQYF.

The chain is built from TRBV6-5 and TRBJ2-3, with D perhaps TRBD1 (6 bases). V was clipped by 4 bases and J by 6 bases, with 20 bases between them. CDR1 and CDR2 (germline): MNHEY, SVGAGI. The CDR3 extends over 16 amino acids. CDR3 amino acids: CASSSLHTLRGDTQYF. The CDR3 DNA follows: TGTGCCAGCAGTTCCCTCCACACTCTTAGGGGGGATACGCAGTATTTT.